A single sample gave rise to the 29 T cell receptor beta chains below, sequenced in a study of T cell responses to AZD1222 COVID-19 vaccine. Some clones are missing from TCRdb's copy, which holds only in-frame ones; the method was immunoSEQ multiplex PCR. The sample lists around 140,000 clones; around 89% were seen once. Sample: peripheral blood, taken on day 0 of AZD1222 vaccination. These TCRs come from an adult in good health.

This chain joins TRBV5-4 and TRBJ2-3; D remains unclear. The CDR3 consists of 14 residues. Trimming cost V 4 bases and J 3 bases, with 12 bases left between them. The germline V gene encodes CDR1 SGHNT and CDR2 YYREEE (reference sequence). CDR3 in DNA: TGTGCCAGCAGCCCGAGCGCGAGTACAGATACGCAGTATTTT. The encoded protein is CASSPSASTDTQYF.

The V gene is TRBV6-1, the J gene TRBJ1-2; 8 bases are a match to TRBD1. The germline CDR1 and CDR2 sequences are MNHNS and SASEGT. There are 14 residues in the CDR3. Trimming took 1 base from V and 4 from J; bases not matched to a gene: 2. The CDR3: CASSEGGTGYGYTF. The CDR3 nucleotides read TGTGCCAGCAGTGAAGGCGGGACAGGCTATGGCTACACCTTC.

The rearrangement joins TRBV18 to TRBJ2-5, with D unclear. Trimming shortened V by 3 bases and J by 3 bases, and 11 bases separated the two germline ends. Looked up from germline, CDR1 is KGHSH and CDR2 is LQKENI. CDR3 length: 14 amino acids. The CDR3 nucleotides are TGTGCCAGCTCACCCTCGTGGGGAAAAGAGACCCAGTACTTC. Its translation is CASSPSWGKETQYF.

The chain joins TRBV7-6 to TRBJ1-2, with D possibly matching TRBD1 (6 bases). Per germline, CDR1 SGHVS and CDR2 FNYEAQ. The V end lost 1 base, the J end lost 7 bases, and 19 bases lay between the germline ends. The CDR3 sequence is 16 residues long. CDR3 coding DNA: TGTGCCAGCAGCTTAGGATCCCGGGACACCAAGCGTGGCTACACCTTC. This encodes CASSLGSRDTKRGYTF.

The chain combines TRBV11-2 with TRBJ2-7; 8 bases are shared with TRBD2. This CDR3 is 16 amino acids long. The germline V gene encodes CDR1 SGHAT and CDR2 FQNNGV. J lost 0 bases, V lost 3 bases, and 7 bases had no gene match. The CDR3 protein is CASSFSRGASSYEQYF. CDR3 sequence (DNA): TGTGCCAGCAGCTTTTCGCGGGGGGCCTCCTCCTACGAGCAGTACTTC. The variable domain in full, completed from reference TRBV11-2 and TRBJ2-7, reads EAGVAQSPRYKIIEKRQSVAFWCNPISGHATLYWYQQILGQGPKLLIQFQNNGVVDDSQLPKDRFSAERLKGVDSTLKIQPAKLEDSAVYLCASSFSRGASSYEQYFGPGTRLTVT.

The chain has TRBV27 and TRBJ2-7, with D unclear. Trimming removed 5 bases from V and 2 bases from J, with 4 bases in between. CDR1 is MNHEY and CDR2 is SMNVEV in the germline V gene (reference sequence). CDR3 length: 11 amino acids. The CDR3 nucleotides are TGTGCCAGCAGTCTAACCTACGAGCAGTACTTC. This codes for CASSLTYEQYF.

For the CDR3, the DNA is TGTGCCAGCAGCTTTTCAGGGTCTGGTGGCTACACCTTC. Encoded protein: CASSFSGSGGYTF. This sequence joins TRBV7-2 and TRBJ1-2, with TRBD1 as a possible D gene (5 bases). Germline V lookup: CDR1 SGHTA, CDR2 FQGNSA. Trimming took off 3 bases at V and 7 bases at J, with 12 bases between the two ends. CDR3 size: 13 residues.

CDR3 in amino acids: CASRTQVRANYNEQFF. The CDR3 nucleotides read TGTGCCAGCAGAACACAAGTAAGGGCGAACTACAATGAGCAGTTCTTC. The rearrangement uses TRBV28 and TRBJ2-1; no reliable D call. Deletions cut 6 bases from V and 3 bases from J, with 18 bases between. This CDR3 region has 16 residues. Germline CDR1 MDHEN, CDR2 SYDVKM. Drawing the rest from reference TRBV28 and TRBJ2-1, the complete variable domain is DVKVTQSSRYLVKRTGEKVFLECVQDMDHENMFWYRQDPGLGLRLIYFSYDVKMKEKGDIPEGYSVSREKKERFSLILESASTNQTSMYLCASRTQVRANYNEQFFGPGTRLTVL.

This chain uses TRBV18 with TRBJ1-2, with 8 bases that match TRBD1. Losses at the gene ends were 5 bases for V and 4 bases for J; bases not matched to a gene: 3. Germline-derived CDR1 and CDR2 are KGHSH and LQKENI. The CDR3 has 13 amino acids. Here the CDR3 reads CASSSTGAYGYTF. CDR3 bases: TGTGCCAGCTCATCGACAGGGGCCTATGGCTACACCTTC.

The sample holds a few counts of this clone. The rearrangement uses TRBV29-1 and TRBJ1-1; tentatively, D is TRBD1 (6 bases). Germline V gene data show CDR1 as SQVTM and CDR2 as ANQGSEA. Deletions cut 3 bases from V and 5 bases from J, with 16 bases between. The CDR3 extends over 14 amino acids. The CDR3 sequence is CSVDDFRGGTEAFF. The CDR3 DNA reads TGCAGCGTTGATGACTTCAGGGGAGGTACTGAAGCTTTCTTT.

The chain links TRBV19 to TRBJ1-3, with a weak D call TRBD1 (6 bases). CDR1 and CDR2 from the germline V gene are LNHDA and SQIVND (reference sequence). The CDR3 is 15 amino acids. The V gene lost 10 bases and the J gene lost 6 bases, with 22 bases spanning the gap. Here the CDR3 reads CATAASRGRTNTIYF. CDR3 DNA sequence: TGTGCCACCGCGGCCTCTCGGGGGCGTACAAACACCATATATTTT.

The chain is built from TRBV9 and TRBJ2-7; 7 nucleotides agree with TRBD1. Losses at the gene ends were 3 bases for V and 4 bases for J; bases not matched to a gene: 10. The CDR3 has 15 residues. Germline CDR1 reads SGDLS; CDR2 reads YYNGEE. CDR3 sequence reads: CASSAQVGGGYEQYF. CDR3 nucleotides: TGTGCCAGCAGCGCCCAGGTAGGGGGCGGGTACGAGCAGTACTTC.

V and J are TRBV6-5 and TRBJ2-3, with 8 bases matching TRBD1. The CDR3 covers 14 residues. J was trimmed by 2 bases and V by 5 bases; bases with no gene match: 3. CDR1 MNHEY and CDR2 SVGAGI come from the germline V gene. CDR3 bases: TGTGCCAGCAGTACGGACAGGGCCACAGATACGCAGTATTTT. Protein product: CASSTDRATDTQYF.

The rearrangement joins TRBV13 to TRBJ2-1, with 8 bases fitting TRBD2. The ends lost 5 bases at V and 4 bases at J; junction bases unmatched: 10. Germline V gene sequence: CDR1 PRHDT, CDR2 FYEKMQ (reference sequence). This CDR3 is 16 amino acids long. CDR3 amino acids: CASSDGSGRGYNEQFF. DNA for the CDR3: TGTGCCAGCAGCGATGGAAGCGGGAGAGGATACAATGAGCAGTTCTTC.

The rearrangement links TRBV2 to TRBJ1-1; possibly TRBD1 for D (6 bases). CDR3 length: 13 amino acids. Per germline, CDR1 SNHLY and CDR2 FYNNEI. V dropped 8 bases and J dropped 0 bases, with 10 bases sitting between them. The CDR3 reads CASGGVMNTEAFF. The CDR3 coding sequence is TGTGCCAGCGGGGGCGTCATGAACACTGAAGCTTTCTTT.

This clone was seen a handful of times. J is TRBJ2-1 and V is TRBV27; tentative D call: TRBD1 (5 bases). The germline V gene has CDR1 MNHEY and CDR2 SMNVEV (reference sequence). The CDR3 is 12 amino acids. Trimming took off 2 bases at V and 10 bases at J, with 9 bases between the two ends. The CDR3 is CASSLLGAEQFF. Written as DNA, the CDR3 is TGTGCCAGCAGTTTACTTGGGGCCGAGCAGTTCTTC.

CDR3 amino acids: CASRGQGKGQPQHF. The CDR3 DNA follows: TGTGCCAGCCGGGGACAGGGTAAAGGTCAGCCCCAGCATTTT. The gene calls are TRBV27 and TRBJ1-5; TRBD1 matches 9 bases. Germline V lookup: CDR1 MNHEY, CDR2 SMNVEV (reference sequence). After removal of 8 bases from V and 6 bases from J, the junction contained 8 bases not matched to a gene. This CDR3 has 14 residues.

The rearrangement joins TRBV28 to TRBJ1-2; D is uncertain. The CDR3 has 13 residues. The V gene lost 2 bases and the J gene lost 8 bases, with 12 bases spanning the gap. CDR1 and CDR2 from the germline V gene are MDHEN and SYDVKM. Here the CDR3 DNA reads TGTGCCAGCAGTTTAATGGCTTCGAGGGGCTACACCTTC. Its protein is CASSLMASRGYTF.

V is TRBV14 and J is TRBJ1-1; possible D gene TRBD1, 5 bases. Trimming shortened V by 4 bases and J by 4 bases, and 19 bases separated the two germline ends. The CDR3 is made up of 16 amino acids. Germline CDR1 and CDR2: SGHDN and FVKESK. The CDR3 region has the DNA TGTGCCAGCAGCCGATCAGACTACAGGTTTGTCACTGAAGCTTTCTTT. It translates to CASSRSDYRFVTEAFF.

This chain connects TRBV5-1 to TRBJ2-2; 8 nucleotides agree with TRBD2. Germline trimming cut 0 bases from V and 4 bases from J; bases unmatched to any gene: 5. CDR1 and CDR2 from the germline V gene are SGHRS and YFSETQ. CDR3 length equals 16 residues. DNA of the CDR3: TGCGCCAGCAGCTTGGGAACGGGAGGGTTCACCGGGGAGCTGTTTTTT. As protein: CASSLGTGGFTGELFF.

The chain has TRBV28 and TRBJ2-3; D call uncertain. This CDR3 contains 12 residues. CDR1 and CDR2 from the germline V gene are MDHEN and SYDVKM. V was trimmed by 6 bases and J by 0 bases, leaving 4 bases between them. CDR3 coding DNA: TGTGCCAGCAGGATTAGCACAGATACGCAGTATTTT. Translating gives CASRISTDTQYF.

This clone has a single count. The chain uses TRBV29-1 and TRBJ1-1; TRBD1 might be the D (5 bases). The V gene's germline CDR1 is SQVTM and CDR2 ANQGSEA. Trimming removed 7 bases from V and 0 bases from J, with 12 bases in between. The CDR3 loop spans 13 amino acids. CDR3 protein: CSAQAGMNTEAFF. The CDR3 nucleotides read TGCAGCGCCCAGGCAGGGATGAACACTGAAGCTTTCTTT.

The CDR3 nucleotides read TGTGCCAGCAGCTTAAACAGGGACACTGAAGCTTTCTTT. Protein: CASSLNRDTEAFF. This chain joins TRBV11-3 and TRBJ1-1, with a weak D call TRBD1 (6 bases). The V gene lost 2 bases and the J gene lost 3 bases, with 7 bases spanning the gap. This CDR3 is 13 amino acids long. Germline V gives CDR1 SGHNT, CDR2 YENEEA.

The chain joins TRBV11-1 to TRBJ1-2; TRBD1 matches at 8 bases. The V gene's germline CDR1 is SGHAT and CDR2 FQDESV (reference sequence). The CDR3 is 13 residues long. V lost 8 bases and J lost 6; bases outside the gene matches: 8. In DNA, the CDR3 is TGTGCCAGCGGAATGGACAGGGTCCATGGCTACACCTTC. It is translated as CASGMDRVHGYTF.

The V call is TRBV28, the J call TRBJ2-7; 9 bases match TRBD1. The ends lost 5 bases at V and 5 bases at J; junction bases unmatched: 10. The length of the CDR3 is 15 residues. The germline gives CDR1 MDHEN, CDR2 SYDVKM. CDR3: CASSTLGQGRDEQYF. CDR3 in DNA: TGTGCCAGCAGTACCCTGGGACAGGGTAGGGACGAGCAGTACTTC.

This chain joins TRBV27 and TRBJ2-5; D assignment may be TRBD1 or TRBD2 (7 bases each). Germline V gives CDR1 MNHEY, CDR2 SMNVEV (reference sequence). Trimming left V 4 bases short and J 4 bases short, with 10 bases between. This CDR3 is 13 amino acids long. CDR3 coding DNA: TGTGCCAGCAGTTCAGGGGGGGGAGAGACCCAGTACTTC. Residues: CASSSGGGETQYF.

The chain's CDR3 is CASSRKLGDPETQYF. The CDR3 coding sequence is TGTGCCAGCAGCCGCAAGCTCGGGGATCCGGAGACCCAGTACTTC. This chain connects TRBV14 to TRBJ2-5; D is perhaps TRBD2 (5 bases). The CDR3 runs 15 residues. Per the germline V gene, CDR1 is SGHDN and CDR2 is FVKESK. V was trimmed by 4 bases and J by 5 bases, leaving 17 bases between them.

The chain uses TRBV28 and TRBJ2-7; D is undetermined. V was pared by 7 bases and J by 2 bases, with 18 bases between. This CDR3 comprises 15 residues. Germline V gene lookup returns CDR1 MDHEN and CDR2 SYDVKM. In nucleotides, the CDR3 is TGTGCCAGCACCCTTTTCCCATCAGAGGCCTACGAGCAGTACTTC. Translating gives CASTLFPSEAYEQYF. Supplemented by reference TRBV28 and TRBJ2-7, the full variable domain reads DVKVTQSSRYLVKRTGEKVFLECVQDMDHENMFWYRQDPGLGLRLIYFSYDVKMKEKGDIPEGYSVSREKKERFSLILESASTNQTSMYLCASTLFPSEAYEQYFGPGTRLTVT.

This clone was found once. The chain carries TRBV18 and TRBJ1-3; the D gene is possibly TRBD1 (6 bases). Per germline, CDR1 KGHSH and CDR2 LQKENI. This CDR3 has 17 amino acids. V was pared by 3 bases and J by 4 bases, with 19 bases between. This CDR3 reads CASSPSRGARQGNTIYF. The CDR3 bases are TGTGCCAGCTCACCTAGCCGGGGGGCGCGACAGGGAAACACCATATATTTT.